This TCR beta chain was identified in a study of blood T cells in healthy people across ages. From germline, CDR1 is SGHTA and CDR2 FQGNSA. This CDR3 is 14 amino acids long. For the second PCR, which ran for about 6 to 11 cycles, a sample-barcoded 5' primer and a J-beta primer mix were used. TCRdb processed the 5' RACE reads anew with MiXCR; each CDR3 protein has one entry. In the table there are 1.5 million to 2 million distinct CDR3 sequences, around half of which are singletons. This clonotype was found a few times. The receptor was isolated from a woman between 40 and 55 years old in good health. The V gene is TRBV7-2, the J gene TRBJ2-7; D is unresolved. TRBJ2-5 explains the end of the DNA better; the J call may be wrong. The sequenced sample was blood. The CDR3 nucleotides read TGTGCCAGCAGCGCCCTTGATTTCGAGGCGACCCAGTACTTC. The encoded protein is CASSALDFEATQYF.